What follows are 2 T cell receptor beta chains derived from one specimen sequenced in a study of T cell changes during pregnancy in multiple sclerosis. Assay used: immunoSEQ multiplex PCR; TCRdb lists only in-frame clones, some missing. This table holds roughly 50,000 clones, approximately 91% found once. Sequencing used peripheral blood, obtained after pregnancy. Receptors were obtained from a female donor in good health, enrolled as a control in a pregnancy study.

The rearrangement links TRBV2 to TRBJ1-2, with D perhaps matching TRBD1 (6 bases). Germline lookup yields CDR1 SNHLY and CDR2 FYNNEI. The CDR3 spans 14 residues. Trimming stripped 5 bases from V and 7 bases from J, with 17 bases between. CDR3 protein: CASSSQGADSGYTF. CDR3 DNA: TGTGCCAGCAGTTCACAGGGCGCTGATAGTGGCTACACCTTC.

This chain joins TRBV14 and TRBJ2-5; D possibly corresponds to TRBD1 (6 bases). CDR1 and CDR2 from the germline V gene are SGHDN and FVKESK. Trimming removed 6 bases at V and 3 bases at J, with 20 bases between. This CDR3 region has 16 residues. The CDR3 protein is CASSHPSRDIKETQYF. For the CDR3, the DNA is TGTGCCAGCAGTCACCCGAGCCGGGACATCAAAGAGACCCAGTACTTC.